The 7 T cell receptor beta chains listed next were all sequenced from one sample in a study of T cells in localized non-small cell lung cancer. The assay was immunoSEQ multiplex PCR, and TCRdb's table has in-frame clones only and misses some. The data show approximately 1,300 clones, around 25% seen once. The source material was lung tumor tissue, sampled before any cancer treatment. The receptors stem from a male donor older than 55 with stage I lung adenocarcinoma.

The chain is built from TRBV4-1 and TRBJ1-1; 8 bases align to TRBD1. The germline V gene encodes CDR1 MGHRA and CDR2 YSYEKL. Trimming at V came to 4 bases and at J to 4 bases, leaving 8 bases not matched to a gene. There are 15 residues in the CDR3. As DNA, the CDR3 is TGCGCCAGCAGCCGGAACCAGGGGGCGGTCACTGAAGCTTTCTTT. Translating it yields CASSRNQGAVTEAFF.

This clone showed up just a few times. V and J are TRBV6-8 and TRBJ1-2; no definite D call. Trimming cost V 6 bases and J 5 bases, with 10 bases left between them. This CDR3 spans 12 amino acids. Germline CDR1 is MNHGY and CDR2 is SAAAGT. The CDR3 bases are TGTGCCAGCAGCACCGCACTTTATGGCTACACCTTC. It codes for CASSTALYGYTF.

The chain couples TRBV9 to TRBJ1-2; 7 bases are a match to TRBD1. The CDR3 contains 14 residues. V dropped 0 bases and J dropped 4; count of bases not matched to a gene: 3. The V gene's germline CDR1 is SGDLS and CDR2 YYNGEE. Here the CDR3 reads CASSVGDSTYGYTF. CDR3 DNA sequence: TGTGCCAGCAGCGTAGGGGACAGCACCTATGGCTACACCTTC.

This CDR3 is CASSLSLSLTAGETQYF. In DNA, the CDR3 is TGTGCCAGCAGCCTCTCACTCTCTTTGACAGCGGGGGAGACCCAGTACTTC. The gene calls are TRBV11-3 and TRBJ2-5; 7 bases match TRBD2. Germline CDR1 is SGHNT and CDR2 is YENEEA. CDR3 length equals 17 residues. V was pared by 5 bases and J by 5 bases, with 17 bases of the junction left unmatched.

This clone was observed a few times. V usage is TRBV6-8 and J usage is TRBJ1-6; perhaps TRBD1 as D (5 bases). Trimming removed 6 bases at V and 5 bases at J, with 14 bases between. Germline CDR1 reads MNHGY; CDR2 reads SAAAGT. The CDR3 is 15 amino acids. The CDR3: CASRRDFRDNSPLHF. In DNA, the CDR3 is TGTGCCAGCAGGAGGGACTTCAGGGATAATTCACCCCTCCACTTT.

This clone came up a few times. Written as DNA, the CDR3 is TGTGCCAGCACCATCAGGGCGGGGACAGGGGCTGAGCAGTTCTTC. This gives the protein CASTIRAGTGAEQFF. This chain uses TRBV11-3 with TRBJ2-1; 10 nucleotides agree with TRBD1. The junction had 12 bases not matched to a gene; V was cut back by 7 bases and J by 9 bases. The CDR3 loop spans 15 amino acids. Looked up from germline, CDR1 is SGHNT and CDR2 is YENEEA.

The chain uses TRBV25-1 and TRBJ1-1; 9 bases map to TRBD1. V shed 8 bases and J 1 base; nucleotides not matched to a gene: 5. The length of the CDR3 is 14 residues. In germline, CDR1 is MGHDK, CDR2 SYGVNS. The CDR3 nucleotides read TGTGCCAGCGGAGGGACAGGGCCGAACACTGAAGCTTTCTTT. Protein sequence: CASGGTGPNTEAFF.